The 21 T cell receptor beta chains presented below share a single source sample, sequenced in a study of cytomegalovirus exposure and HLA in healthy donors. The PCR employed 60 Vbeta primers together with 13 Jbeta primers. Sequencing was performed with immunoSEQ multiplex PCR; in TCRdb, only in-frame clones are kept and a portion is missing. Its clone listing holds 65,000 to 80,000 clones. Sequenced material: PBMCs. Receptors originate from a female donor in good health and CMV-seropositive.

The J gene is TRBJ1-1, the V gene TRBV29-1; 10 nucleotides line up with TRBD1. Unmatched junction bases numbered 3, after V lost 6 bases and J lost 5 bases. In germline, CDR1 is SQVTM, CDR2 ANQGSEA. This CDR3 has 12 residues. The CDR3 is CSVRTGGTEAFF. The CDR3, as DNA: TGCAGCGTGAGGACAGGGGGTACTGAAGCTTTCTTT.

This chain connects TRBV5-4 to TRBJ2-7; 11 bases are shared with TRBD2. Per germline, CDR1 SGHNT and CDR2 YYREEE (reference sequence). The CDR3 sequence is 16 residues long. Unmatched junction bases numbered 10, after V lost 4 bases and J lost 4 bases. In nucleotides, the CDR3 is TGTGCCAGCAGCCGCACTCTAGCGGGAGGCTCGTACGAGCAGTACTTC. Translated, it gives CASSRTLAGGSYEQYF.

The CDR3 DNA reads TGTGCCAGCAGTTTAGTGGCAGGGGGAAACTATGGCTACACCTTC. Protein product: CASSLVAGGNYGYTF. This rearrangement joins TRBV27 to TRBJ1-2, with 7 bases aligning to TRBD1. Germline V gene data show CDR1 as MNHEY and CDR2 as SMNVEV (reference sequence). V was clipped by 2 bases and J by 2 bases; unmatched bases: 5. The length of the CDR3 is 15 residues.

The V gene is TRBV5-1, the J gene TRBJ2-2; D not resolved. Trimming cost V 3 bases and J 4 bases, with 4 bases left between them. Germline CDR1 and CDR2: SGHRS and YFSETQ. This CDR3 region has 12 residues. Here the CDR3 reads CASSWATGELFF. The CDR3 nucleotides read TGCGCCAGCAGCTGGGCCACCGGGGAGCTGTTTTTT.

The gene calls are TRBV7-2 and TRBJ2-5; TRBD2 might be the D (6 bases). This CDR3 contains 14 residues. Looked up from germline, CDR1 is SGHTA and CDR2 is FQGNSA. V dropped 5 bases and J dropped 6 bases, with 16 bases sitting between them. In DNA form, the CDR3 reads TGTGCCAGCAGCCAGAGGCGGGATGGGAAGACCCAGTACTTC. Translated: CASSQRRDGKTQYF.

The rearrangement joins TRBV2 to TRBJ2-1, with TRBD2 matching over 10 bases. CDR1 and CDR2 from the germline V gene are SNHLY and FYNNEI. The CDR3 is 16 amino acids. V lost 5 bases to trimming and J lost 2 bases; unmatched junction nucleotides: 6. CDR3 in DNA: TGTGCCAGCAGTTCACTTCTAGCGGGAGCCTACAATGAGCAGTTCTTC. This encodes CASSSLLAGAYNEQFF.

As DNA, the CDR3 is TGTGCCAGCAGCCCGGGGGGGCCGAAGATTGAGCAGTTCTTC. Translation gives CASSPGGPKIEQFF. The chain couples TRBV5-4 to TRBJ2-1; 8 nucleotides match TRBD2. This CDR3 has 14 amino acids. The junction had 9 bases not matched to a gene; V was cut back by 4 bases and J by 9 bases. The germline gives CDR1 SGHNT, CDR2 YYREEE (reference sequence). The full variable domain, its missing parts supplied by reference TRBV5-4 and TRBJ2-1, is ETGVTQSPTHLIKTRGQQVTLRCSSQSGHNTVSWYQQALGQGPQFIFQYYREEENGRGNFPPRFSGLQFPNYSSELNVNALELDDSALYLCASSPGGPKIEQFFGPGTRLTVL.

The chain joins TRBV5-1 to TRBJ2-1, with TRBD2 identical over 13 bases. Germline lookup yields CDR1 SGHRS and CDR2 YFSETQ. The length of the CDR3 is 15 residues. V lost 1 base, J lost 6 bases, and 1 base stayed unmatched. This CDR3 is CASSLWTSGGNEQFF. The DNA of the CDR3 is TGCGCCAGCAGCTTGTGGACTAGCGGGGGCAATGAGCAGTTCTTC.

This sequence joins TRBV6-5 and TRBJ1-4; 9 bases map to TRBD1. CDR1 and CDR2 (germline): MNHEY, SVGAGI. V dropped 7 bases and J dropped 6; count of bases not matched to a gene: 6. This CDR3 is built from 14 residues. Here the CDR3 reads CASKMTGGYEKLFF. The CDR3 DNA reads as TGTGCCAGCAAAATGACAGGGGGTTATGAAAAACTGTTTTTT.

The CDR3 protein is CASSLELFYEQYF. In DNA, the CDR3 is TGTGCCAGCAGCTTAGAACTCTTCTACGAGCAGTACTTC. This chain joins TRBV7-6 and TRBJ2-7, with no clear D. The ends were cut back, 1 base at V and 3 bases at J, with 7 bases in the middle. This CDR3 contains 13 residues. Germline CDR1 is SGHVS and CDR2 is FNYEAQ.

The CDR3 nucleotides are TGCAGTGCCATCCCGGGGCAGTATTTT. Translating gives CSAIPGQYF. This chain joins TRBV20-1 and TRBJ2-3; D gene ambiguous. The CDR3 is 9 residues long. Germline-derived CDR1 and CDR2 are DFQATT and SNEGSKA (reference sequence). V was trimmed by 6 bases and J by 11 bases, leaving 9 bases between them.

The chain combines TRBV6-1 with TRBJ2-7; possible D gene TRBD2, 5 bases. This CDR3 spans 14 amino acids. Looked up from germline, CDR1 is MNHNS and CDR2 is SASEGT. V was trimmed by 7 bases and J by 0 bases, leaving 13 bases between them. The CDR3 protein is CASTSPGSSYEQYF. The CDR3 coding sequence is TGTGCCAGCACCTCCCCGGGGAGCTCCTACGAGCAGTACTTC.

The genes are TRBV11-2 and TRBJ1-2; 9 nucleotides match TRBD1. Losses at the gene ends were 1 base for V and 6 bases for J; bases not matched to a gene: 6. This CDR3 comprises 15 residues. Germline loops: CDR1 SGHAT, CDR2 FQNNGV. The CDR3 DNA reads TGTGCCAGCAGCTTAGCGGGACAGGGTTACGATGGCTACACCTTC. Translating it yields CASSLAGQGYDGYTF.

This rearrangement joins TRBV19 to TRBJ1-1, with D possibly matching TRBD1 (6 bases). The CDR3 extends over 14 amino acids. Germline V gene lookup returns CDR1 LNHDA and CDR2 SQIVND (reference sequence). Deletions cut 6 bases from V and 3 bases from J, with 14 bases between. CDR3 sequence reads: CASRAGGAHTEAFF. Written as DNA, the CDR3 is TGTGCCAGTAGAGCTGGGGGGGCGCACACTGAAGCTTTCTTT.

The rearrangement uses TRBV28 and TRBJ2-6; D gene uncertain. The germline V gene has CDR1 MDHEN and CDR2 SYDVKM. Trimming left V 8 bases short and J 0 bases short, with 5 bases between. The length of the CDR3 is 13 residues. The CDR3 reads CASRGSGANVLTF. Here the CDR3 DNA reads TGTGCCAGCCGAGGCTCTGGGGCCAACGTCCTGACTTTC.

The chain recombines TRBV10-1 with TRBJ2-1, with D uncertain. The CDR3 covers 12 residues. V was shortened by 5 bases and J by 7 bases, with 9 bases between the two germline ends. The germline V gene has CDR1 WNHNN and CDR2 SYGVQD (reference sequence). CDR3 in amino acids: CASSPSRNEQFF. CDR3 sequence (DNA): TGCGCCAGCAGTCCTAGTAGGAATGAGCAGTTCTTC.

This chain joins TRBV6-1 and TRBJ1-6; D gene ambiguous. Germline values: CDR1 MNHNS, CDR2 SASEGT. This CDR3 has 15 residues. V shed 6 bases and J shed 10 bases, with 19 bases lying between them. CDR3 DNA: TGTGCCAGCAGGACTACCGGGTCTGCGGGGTCACCCCTCCACTTT. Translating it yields CASRTTGSAGSPLHF.

CDR3 DNA: TGTGCCAGCAGCTTAACCTCTAGCGGGCTATCCTACGAGCAGTACTTC. This codes for CASSLTSSGLSYEQYF. V gene TRBV7-2 combines with J gene TRBJ2-7; TRBD2 matches 8 bases. V trimming: 2 bases; J trimming: 1 base; junction bases outside the gene matches: 7. CDR1 and CDR2 from the germline V gene are SGHTA and FQGNSA. There are 16 residues in the CDR3.

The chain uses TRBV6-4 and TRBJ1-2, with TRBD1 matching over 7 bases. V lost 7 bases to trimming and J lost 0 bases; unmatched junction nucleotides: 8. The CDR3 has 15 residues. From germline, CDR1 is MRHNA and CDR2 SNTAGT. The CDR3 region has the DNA TGTGCCAGCACAATACAGGGGTGGGCTAACTATGGCTACACCTTC. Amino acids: CASTIQGWANYGYTF.

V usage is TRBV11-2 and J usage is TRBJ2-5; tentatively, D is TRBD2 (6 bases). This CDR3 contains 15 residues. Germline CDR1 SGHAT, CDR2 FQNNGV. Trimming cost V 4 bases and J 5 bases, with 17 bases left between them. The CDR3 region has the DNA TGTGCCAGCAGCTCTGCCGGGGGATACTCGGAGACCCAGTACTTC. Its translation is CASSSAGGYSETQYF.

CDR3 coding DNA: TGTGCCAGTAGTATGGGCGGGACAGGGAATAAGCAGTTCTTC. This translates into CASSMGGTGNKQFF. J is TRBJ2-1 and V is TRBV19; TRBD1 matches 9 bases. V was pared by 3 bases and J by 11 bases, with 8 bases of the junction left unmatched. Germline V gene lookup returns CDR1 LNHDA and CDR2 SQIVND (reference sequence). The length of the CDR3 is 14 residues.